A single T cell receptor (beta chain) is shown here with its context. Each CDR3 protein is one row after TCRdb ran MiXCR on the RT-PCR reads. The table has roughly 650,000 distinct CDR3 sequences, 14% seen once. This sample stems from a study of response to subunit inactivated influenza vaccine. Germline values: CDR1 MGHRA, CDR2 YSYEKL. Trimming at V came to 0 bases and at J to 0 bases, leaving 9 bases not matched to a gene. The CDR3 is 19 amino acids. The genes are TRBV4-1 and TRBJ2-7; TRBD2 aligns across 12 bases. The input for sequencing was PBMCs from blood, taken approximately 15 days before vaccination. The sequence was collected from a man aged 50 or older who received an inactivated influenza vaccine. Here the CDR3 DNA reads TGCGCCAGCAGCCAAGATACAGGCGGACTAGCGGGGACCTCCTACGAGCAGTACTTC. This translates into CASSQDTGGLAGTSYEQYF.